This entry describes one T cell receptor (beta chain). This sample stems from a study of blood T cell repertoires in COVID-19. The wider study: Researchers got acute and convalescent COVID-19 samples from the United States, Italy and Spain. T cells, B-cell-depleted T cells, or PBMCs supplied cDNA or gDNA.

CDR1 and CDR2 from the germline V gene are GTSNPN and SVGIG (reference sequence). V lost 2 bases, J lost 3 bases, and 14 bases lay in between. CDR3 length: 15 amino acids. In the original analysis: For nucleated cells, counts were estimated from reference gene primer amplification. The table came from immunoSEQ multiplex PCR; TCRdb's copy has only in-frame clones and leaves some out. The V and J calls and the clone size are those of that table, but D and trimming were determined from the DNA. The data show about 67,000 clones, 85% to 90% seen once. The source of this sequence is a man aged 50 to 60 with active COVID-19. The material sequenced was peripheral blood. The rearrangement joins TRBV30 to TRBJ1-5, with D tentatively TRBD1 (5 bases). CDR3 nucleotides: TGTGCCTGGAGTCCCACGGGACTCACCAATCAGCCCCAGCATTTT. Translating gives CAWSPTGLTNQPQHF.